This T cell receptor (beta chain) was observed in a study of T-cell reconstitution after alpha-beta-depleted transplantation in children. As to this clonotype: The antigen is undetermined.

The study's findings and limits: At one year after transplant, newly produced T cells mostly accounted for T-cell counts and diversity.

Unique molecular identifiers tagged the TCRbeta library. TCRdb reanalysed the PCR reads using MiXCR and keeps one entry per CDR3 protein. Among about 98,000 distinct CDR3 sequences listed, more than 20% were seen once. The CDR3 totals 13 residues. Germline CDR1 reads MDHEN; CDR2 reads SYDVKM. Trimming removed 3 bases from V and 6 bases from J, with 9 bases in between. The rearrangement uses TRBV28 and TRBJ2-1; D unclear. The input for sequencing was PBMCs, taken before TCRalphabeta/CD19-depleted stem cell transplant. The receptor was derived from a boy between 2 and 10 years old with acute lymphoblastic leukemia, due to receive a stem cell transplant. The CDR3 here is CASSLSRINEQFF. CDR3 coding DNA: TGTGCCAGCAGTTTGAGCAGGATCAATGAGCAGTTCTTC.